The entry below gives a single TCR beta chain sequence along with its context. Its antigen is unknown. No clone much larger than this one lies a single base away; base qualities are absent. This sample was taken from a study of radiotherapy plus CTLA-4 blockade in lung cancer (dated by TCRdb to the late 2010s). A note on the overall study: Objective responses were observed in approximately 18% of enrolled patients, and disease control was achieved in approximately 32%.

CDR1 and CDR2 (MNHNS, SASEGT) derive from the germline V gene. Relative to germline, V is 8 bases shorter and J is 6 bases shorter, with 19 bases between their ends. The CDR3 starts with the cysteine, ends with the phenylalanine, and has 15 residues. The kept DNA is CDR3 alone, 45 bases in frame from the first base. Focal radiation therapy combined with CTLA-4 blockade (ipilimumab) was tested in patients with chemo-refractory metastatic non-small-cell lung cancer. Libraries were constructed by the immunoSEQ multiplex PCR assay. TCRdb carries this immuneACCESS record with in-frame sequences only. Its versions omit some clonotypes, under half of them owing to an unresolved V gene in the studies checked, with the rest unexplained. Recorded for this sample are about 43,000 clones; roughly two thirds of them occurred a single time. Around a quarter of the sample lies in the top ten. Beyond this particular receptor, the publication reports: After treatment with radiotherapy and ipilimumab, TCR clones that originated in tumors expanded in peripheral blood. The strongest predictors of response were reported to be early dynamic shifts in blood T cell clones along with a rise in serum interferon-beta following radiation.

The chain is made from TRBV6-1 and TRBJ2-2, and possibly TRBD1, on 7 matching bases. The source is a human donor with non-small cell lung cancer who had a partial response to radiotherapy plus ipilimumab. Sequenced material: peripheral blood, taken from a patient treated with radiotherapy plus ipilimumab. The nucleotide sequence is TGTGCCAGCTACCCCCGCAGGGGGGACGCCGGGGAGCTGTTTTTT. This translates into CASYPRRGDAGELFF.